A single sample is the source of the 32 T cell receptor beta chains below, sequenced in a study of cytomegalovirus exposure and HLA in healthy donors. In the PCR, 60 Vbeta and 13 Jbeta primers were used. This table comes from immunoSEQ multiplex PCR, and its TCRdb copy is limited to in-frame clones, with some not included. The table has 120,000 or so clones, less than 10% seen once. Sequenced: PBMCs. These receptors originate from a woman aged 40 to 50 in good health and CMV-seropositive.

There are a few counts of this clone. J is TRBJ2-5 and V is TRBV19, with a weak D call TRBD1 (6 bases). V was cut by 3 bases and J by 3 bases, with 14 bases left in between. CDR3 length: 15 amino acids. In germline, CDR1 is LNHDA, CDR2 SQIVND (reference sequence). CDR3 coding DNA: TGTGCCAGTAGTATCGTAGGTACAGGGAAAGAGACCCAGTACTTC. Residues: CASSIVGTGKETQYF.

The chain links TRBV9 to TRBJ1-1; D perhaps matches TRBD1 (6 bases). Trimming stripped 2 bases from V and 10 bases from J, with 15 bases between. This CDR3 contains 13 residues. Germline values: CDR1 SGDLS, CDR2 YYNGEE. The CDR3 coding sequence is TGTGCCAGCAGCGTCGGGACATTGAATGGAGCTTTCTTT. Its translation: CASSVGTLNGAFF.

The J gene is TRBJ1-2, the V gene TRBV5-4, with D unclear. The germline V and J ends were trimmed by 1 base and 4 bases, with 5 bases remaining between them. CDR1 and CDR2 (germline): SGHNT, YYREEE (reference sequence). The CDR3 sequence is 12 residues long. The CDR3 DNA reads TGTGCCAGCAGCTTGACAAGCTATGGCTACACCTTC. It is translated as CASSLTSYGYTF.

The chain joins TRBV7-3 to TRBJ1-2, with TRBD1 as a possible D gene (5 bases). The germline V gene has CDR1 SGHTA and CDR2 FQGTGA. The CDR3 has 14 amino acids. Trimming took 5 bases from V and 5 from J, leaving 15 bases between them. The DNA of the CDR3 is TGTGCCAGCAGCCCAGGTGCGGGGGGATATGGCTACACCTTC. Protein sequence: CASSPGAGGYGYTF.

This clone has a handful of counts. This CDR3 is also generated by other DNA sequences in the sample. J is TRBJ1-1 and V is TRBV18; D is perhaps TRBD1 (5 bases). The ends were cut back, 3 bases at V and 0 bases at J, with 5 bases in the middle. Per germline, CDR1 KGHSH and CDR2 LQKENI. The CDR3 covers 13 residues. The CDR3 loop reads CASSPRVNTEAFF. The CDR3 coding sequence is TGTGCCAGCTCACCCAGGGTGAACACTGAAGCTTTCTTT.

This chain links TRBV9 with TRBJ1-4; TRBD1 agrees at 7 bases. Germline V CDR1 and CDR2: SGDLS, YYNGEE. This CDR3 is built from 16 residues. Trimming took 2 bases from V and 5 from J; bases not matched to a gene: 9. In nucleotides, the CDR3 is TGTGCCAGCAGCGTCAGAACCGGGACAGAAAATGAAAAACTGTTTTTT. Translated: CASSVRTGTENEKLFF.

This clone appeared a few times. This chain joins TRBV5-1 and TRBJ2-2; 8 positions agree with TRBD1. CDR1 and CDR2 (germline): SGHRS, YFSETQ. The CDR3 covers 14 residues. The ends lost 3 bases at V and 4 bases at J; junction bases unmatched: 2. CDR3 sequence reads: CASSWTGSTGELFF. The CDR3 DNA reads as TGCGCCAGCAGCTGGACAGGGAGCACCGGGGAGCTGTTTTTT.

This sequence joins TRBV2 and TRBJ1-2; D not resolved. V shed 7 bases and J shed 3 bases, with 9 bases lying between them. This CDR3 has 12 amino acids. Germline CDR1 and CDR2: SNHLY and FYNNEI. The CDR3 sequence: CASTDKHYGYTF. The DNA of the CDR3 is TGTGCCAGCACAGACAAACACTATGGCTACACCTTC.

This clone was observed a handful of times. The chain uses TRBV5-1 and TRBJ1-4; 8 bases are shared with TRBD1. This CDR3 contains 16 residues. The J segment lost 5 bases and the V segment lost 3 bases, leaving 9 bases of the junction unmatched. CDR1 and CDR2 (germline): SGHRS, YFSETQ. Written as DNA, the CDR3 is TGCGCCAGCAGCTGGCGTGGGACAGGTGAAAATGAAAAACTGTTTTTT. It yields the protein CASSWRGTGENEKLFF.

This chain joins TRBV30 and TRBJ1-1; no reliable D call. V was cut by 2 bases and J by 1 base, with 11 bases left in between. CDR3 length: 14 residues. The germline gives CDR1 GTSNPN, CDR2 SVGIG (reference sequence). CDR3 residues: CAWSPGKPNTEAFF. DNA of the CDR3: TGTGCCTGGAGTCCGGGGAAACCGAACACTGAAGCTTTCTTT.

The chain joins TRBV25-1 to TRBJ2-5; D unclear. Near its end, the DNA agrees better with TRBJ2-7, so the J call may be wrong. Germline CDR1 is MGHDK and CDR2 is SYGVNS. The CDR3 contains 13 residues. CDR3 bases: TGTGCCAGCAGTGACACGGTGGTCTACGAGCAGTACTTC. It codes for CASSDTVVYEQYF.

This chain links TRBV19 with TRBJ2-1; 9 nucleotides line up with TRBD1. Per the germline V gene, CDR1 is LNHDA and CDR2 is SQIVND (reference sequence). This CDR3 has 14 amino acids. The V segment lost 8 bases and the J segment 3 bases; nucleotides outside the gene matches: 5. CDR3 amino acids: CASGRDRVYNEQFF. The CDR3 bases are TGTGCCAGTGGCCGGGACAGGGTCTACAATGAGCAGTTCTTC.

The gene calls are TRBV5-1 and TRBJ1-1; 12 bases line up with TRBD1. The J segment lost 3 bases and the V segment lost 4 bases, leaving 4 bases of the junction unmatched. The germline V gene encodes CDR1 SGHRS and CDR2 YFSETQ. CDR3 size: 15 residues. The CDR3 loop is CASSGDRGLDTEAFF. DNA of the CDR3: TGCGCCAGCAGCGGGGACAGGGGGCTTGACACTGAAGCTTTCTTT. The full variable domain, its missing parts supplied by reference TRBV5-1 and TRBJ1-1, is KAGVTQTPRYLIKTRGQQVTLSCSPISGHRSVSWYQQTPGQGLQFLFEYFSETQRNKGNFPGRFSGRQFSNSRSEMNVSTLELGDSALYLCASSGDRGLDTEAFFGQGTRLTVV.

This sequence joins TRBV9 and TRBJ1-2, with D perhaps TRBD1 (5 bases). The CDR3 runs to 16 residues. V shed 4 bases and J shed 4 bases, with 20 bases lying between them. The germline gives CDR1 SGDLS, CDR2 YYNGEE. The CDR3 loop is CASSLTGTADPYGYTF. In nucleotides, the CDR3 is TGTGCCAGCAGCTTAACCGGGACTGCAGACCCCTATGGCTACACCTTC. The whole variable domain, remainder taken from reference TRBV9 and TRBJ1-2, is DSGVTQTPKHLITATGQRVTLRCSPRSGDLSVYWYQQSLDQGLQFLIQYYNGEERAKGNILERFSAQQFPDLHSELNLSSLELGDSALYFCASSLTGTADPYGYTFGSGTRLTVV.

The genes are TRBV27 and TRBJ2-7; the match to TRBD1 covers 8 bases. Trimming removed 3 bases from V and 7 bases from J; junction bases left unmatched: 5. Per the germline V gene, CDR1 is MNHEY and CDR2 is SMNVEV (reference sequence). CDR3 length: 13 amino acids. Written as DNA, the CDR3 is TGTGCCAGCAGTTTTGGCAGGGGGCTTGAGCAGTACTTC. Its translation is CASSFGRGLEQYF.

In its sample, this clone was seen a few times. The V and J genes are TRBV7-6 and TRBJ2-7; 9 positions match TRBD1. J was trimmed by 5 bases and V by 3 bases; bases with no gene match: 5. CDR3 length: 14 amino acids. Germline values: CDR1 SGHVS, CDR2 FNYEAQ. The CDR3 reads CASSLGDRAHEQYF. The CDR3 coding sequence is TGTGCCAGCAGCTTGGGGGACAGGGCCCACGAGCAGTACTTC.

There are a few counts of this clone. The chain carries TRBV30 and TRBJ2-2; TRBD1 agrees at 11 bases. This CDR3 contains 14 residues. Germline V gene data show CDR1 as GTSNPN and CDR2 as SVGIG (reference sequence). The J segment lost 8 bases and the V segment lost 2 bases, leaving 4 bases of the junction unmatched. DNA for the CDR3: TGTGCCTGGAGTCGGGACAGGGGGACGGGGGAGCTGTTTTTT. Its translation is CAWSRDRGTGELFF.

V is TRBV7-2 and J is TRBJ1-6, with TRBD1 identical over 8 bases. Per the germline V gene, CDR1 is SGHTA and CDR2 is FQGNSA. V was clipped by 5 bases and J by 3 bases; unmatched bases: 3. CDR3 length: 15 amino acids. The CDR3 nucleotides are TGTGCCAGCAGCACAGGACAGGGCTATAATTCACCCCTCCACTTT. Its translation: CASSTGQGYNSPLHF.

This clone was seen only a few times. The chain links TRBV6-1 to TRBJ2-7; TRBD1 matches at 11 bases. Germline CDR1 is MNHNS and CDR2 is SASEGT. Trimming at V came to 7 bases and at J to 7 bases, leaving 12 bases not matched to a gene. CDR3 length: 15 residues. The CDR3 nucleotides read TGTGCCAGCAAGCCATGGGACAGGGGGTTATATGAGCAGTACTTC. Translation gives CASKPWDRGLYEQYF.

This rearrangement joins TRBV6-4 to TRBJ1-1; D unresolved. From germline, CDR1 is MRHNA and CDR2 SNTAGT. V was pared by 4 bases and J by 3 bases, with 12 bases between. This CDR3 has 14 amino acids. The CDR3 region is CASSAVGGDTEAFF. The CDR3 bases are TGTGCCAGCAGTGCCGTCGGAGGAGACACTGAAGCTTTCTTT.

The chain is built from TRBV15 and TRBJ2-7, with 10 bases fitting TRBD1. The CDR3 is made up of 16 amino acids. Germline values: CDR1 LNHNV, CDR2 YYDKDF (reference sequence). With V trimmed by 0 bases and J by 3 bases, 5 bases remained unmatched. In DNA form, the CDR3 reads TGTGCCACCAGCAGAGATCTAAGGACAGGGGGCTACGAGCAGTACTTC. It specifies CATSRDLRTGGYEQYF.

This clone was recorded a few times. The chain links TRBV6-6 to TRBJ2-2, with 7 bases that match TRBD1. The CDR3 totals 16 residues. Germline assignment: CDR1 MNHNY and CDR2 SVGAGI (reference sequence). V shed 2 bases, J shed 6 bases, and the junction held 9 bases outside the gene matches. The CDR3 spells CASSYAPGQRAGELFF. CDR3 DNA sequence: TGTGCCAGCAGTTACGCACCGGGACAGAGGGCCGGGGAGCTGTTTTTT.

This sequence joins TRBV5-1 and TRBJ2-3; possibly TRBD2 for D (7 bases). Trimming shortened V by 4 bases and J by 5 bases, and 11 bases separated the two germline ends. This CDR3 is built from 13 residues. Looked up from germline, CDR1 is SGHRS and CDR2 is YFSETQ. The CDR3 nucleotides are TGCGCCAGCAGCCCGGGGGGCCGAGATACGCAGTATTTT. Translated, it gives CASSPGGRDTQYF.

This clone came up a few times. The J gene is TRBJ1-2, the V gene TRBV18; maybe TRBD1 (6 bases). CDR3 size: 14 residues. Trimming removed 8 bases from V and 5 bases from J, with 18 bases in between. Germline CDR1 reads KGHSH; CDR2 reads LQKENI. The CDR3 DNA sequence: TGTGCCAGCCTATTGGACAGTAAACCGTATGGCTACACCTTC. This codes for CASLLDSKPYGYTF.

CDR3 amino acids: CASTVNRGQDTEAFF. The CDR3, as DNA: TGTGCCAGCACTGTAAACAGGGGGCAGGACACTGAAGCTTTCTTT. The V and J genes are TRBV2 and TRBJ1-1; 9 nucleotides align to TRBD1. From germline, CDR1 is SNHLY and CDR2 FYNNEI. The CDR3 runs 15 residues. V lost 7 bases, J lost 3 bases, and 9 bases stayed unmatched.

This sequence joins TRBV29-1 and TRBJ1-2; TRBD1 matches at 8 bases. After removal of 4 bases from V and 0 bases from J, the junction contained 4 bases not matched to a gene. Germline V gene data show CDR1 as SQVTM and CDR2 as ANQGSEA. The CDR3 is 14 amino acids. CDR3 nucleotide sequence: TGCAGCGTTGCCCGGGACAGGACTAACTATGGCTACACCTTC. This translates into CSVARDRTNYGYTF.

The CDR3 DNA sequence: TGTGCCTGCCACAGGGACGTTGCGAACACTGAAGCTTTCTTT. This translates into CACHRDVANTEAFF. This chain connects TRBV7-9 to TRBJ1-1; possible D gene TRBD1, 6 bases. This CDR3 has 14 amino acids. The V gene lost 11 bases and the J gene lost 1 base, with 17 bases spanning the gap. The germline V gene has CDR1 SEHNR and CDR2 FQNEAQ (reference sequence).

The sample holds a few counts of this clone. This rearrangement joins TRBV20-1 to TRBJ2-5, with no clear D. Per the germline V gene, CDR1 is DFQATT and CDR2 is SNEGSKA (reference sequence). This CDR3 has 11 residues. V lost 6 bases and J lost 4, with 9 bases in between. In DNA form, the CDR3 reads TGCAGTGCCCCGGGTGCAGAGACCCAGTACTTC. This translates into CSAPGAETQYF.

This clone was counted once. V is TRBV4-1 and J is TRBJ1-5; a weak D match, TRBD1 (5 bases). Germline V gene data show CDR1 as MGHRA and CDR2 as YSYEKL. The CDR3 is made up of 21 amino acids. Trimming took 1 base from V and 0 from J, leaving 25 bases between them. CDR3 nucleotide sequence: TGCGCCAGCAGCCAAGGCCCACCGACAGTCAGCAGTACCTATAGCAATCAGCCCCAGCATTTT. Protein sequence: CASSQGPPTVSSTYSNQPQHF.

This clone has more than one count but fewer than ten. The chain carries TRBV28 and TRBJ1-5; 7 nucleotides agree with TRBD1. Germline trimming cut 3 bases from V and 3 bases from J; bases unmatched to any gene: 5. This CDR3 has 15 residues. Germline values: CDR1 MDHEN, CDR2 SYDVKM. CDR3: CASSFSGGYNQPQHF. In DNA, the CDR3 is TGTGCCAGCAGTTTTTCAGGGGGTTACAATCAGCCCCAGCATTTT.

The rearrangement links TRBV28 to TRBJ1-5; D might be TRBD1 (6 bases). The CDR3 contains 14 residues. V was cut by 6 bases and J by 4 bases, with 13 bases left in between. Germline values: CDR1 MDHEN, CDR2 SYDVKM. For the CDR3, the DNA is TGTGCCAGCAGAAAACAGGGACAAAATCAGCCCCAGCATTTT. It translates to CASRKQGQNQPQHF.

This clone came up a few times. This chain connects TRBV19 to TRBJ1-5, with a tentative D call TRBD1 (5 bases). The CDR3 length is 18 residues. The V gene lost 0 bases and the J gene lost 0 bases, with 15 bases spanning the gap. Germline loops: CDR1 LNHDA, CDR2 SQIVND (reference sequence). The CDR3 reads CASSIDPRTRYSNQPQHF. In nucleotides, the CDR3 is TGTGCCAGTAGTATAGATCCCAGGACACGATATAGCAATCAGCCCCAGCATTTT.